One and the same sample provided the 27 T cell receptor beta chains below, sequenced in a study of blood T cells in healthy people across ages (dated by TCRdb to 2015 to 2017). Library construction relied on 5' RACE. The sequencing machine was an Illumina HiSeq 2500. A second roughly 6 to 11 cycle PCR used a sample-barcoded 5' primer and a J-beta primer mix. The public reads were reprocessed in TCRdb via fastp at Q25 and MiXCR, keeping in-frame beta chains. Each CDR3 protein appears once, grouped with its most common genes and DNA. This sample lists around 1,500,000 distinct CDR3 sequences; about 28% were detected once. Roughly 8.2% of the sample is taken by the ten largest. Sequencing was performed on blood. The source is a woman aged 30 to 39 in good health.

J is TRBJ1-4 and V is TRBV12-3 or TRBV12-4; D unclear. Deletions cut 4 bases from V and 12 bases from J, with 15 bases between. This CDR3 spans 13 amino acids. The CDR3 reads CASSSTRRNQLFF. DNA for the CDR3: TGTGCCAGCAGTTCCACACGACGCAACCAACTGTTTTTT.

This chain joins TRBV11-2 and TRBJ2-2; no firm D call. The ends were cut back, 2 bases at V and 4 bases at J, with 5 bases in the middle. The V gene's germline CDR1 is SGHAT and CDR2 FQNNGV. This CDR3 comprises 13 residues. CDR3 coding DNA: TGTGCCAGCAGCTTAAAGGCCACCGGGGAGCTGTTTTTT. Protein: CASSLKATGELFF.

This clonotype was observed a few times. This chain uses TRBV7-6 with TRBJ2-7; D remains ambiguous. The germline CDR1 and CDR2 sequences are SGHVS and FNYEAQ. The CDR3 loop spans 15 amino acids. Deletions cut 5 bases from V and 6 bases from J, with 20 bases between. Here the CDR3 DNA reads TGTGCCAGCAGCCCCATGGGTAGCACGTTTCCCGAGCAGTACTTC. This translates into CASSPMGSTFPEQYF.

The chain carries TRBV5-1 and TRBJ2-1, with 10 bases identical to TRBD2. Trimming took 7 bases from V and 0 from J; bases not matched to a gene: 7. This CDR3 is built from 16 residues. Germline values: CDR1 SGHRS, CDR2 YFSETQ. The CDR3 DNA is TGCGCCAGCGGCCCCACTAGCGGGACCTCCTACAATGAGCAGTTCTTC. It yields the protein CASGPTSGTSYNEQFF.

A few counts support this clonotype. V gene TRBV6-6 combines with J gene TRBJ1-5; TRBD1 aligns across 8 bases. The CDR3 is 15 amino acids. The germline CDR1 and CDR2 sequences are MNHNY and SVGAGI (reference sequence). Unmatched junction bases numbered 9, after V lost 6 bases and J lost 5 bases. CDR3 bases: TGTGCCAGCAGAACCACAGGGGGAGGGCATCAGCCCCAGCATTTT. Protein: CASRTTGGGHQPQHF.

In the case of this clonotype: Possible read error: a much larger clone is one base away. The rearrangement uses TRBV10-3 and TRBJ2-2, with D uncertain. Germline V gene lookup returns CDR1 ENHRY and CDR2 SYGVKD. The CDR3 has 13 residues. CDR3 DNA sequence: TGTGCCAGCAGTCAGGCCAGTGGAGGGGAGCTGTTTTTT. Its translation: CASSQASGGELFF.

A single count supports this clonotype. A single base separates this from a much larger clone, so it may be a read error. V and J are TRBV29-1 and TRBJ2-1, with D unresolved. CDR3 length: 13 amino acids. Germline CDR1 is SQVTM and CDR2 is ANQGSEA. For the CDR3, the DNA is TGCAGCGTTGAGTATCGGACGTACAATGGGCAGTTCTTC. Protein: CSVEYRTYNGQFF.

The rearrangement links TRBV5-5 to TRBJ1-1, with D uncertain. The CDR3 is 13 amino acids. Trimming left V 3 bases short and J 5 bases short, with 11 bases between. Per the germline V gene, CDR1 is SGHKS and CDR2 is YYEKEE (reference sequence). The CDR3, as DNA: TGTGCCAGCAGCTCAGGAGCCACAACTGAAGCTTTCTTT. Encoded protein: CASSSGATTEAFF.

This clonotype was observed a few times. This chain connects TRBV20-1 to TRBJ2-5; 9 nucleotides match TRBD2. Trimming cost V 6 bases and J 5 bases; bases outside gene matches: 7. CDR3 size: 13 residues. CDR1 DFQATT and CDR2 SNEGSKA come from the germline V gene (reference sequence). In DNA, the CDR3 is TGCAGTGCGCTTACTAGCGGGTGGGAGACCCAGTACTTC. Protein product: CSALTSGWETQYF.

In its sample, this clonotype was seen a few times. The gene calls are TRBV20-1 and TRBJ1-4; no clear D gene. The V and J ends lost 1 base and 4 bases respectively, with 7 bases between them. CDR1 is DFQATT, CDR2 SNEGSKA, per germline (reference sequence). The CDR3 spans 13 residues. For the CDR3, the DNA is TGCAGTGCTAGAGCGGCCAGTAATGAAAAACTGTTTTTT. This codes for CSARAASNEKLFF.

V is TRBV29-1 and J is TRBJ1-6; D might be TRBD1 (6 bases). This CDR3 contains 15 residues. Germline values: CDR1 SQVTM, CDR2 ANQGSEA. The ends were cut back, 0 bases at V and 7 bases at J, with 13 bases in the middle. CDR3 coding DNA: TGCAGCGTTGAAGATGGCGGACAGTCGAATTCACCCCTCCACTTT. It codes for CSVEDGGQSNSPLHF. Filled out from reference TRBV29-1 and TRBJ1-6, the complete variable domain reads SAVISQKPSRDICQRGTSLTIQCQVDSQVTMMFWYRQQPGQSLTLIATANQGSEATYESGFVIDKFPISRPNLTFSTLTVSNMSPEDSSIYLCSVEDGGQSNSPLHFGNGTRLTVT.

The chain couples TRBV5-1 to TRBJ2-3, with TRBD2 matching 10 bases. Germline V CDR1 and CDR2: SGHRS, YFSETQ. J was trimmed by 11 bases and V by 4 bases; bases with no gene match: 16. The CDR3 contains 16 residues. The DNA for the CDR3 is TGCGCCAGCAGCCCGGAGGGGCTAGCGGGAGATGCTGGGCAGTATTTT. Translated, it gives CASSPEGLAGDAGQYF.

The rearrangement joins TRBV3-1 to TRBJ2-5; 10 nucleotides agree with TRBD2. The J call could be wrong; TRBJ2-7 is a better fit for the DNA end. The CDR3 has 18 residues. In germline, CDR1 is LGHDT, CDR2 YNNKEL (reference sequence). The CDR3 nucleotides read TGTGCCAGCAGCCGAATAGTTACTAGCGGGGCCTTTACCTACGAGCAGTACTTC. Amino acid sequence: CASSRIVTSGAFTYEQYF.

About this clonotype: A much bigger clone sits one base away, suggesting this may be a read error. This chain joins TRBV11-2 and TRBJ2-5, with D possibly matching TRBD2 (5 bases). Per the germline V gene, CDR1 is SGHAT and CDR2 is FQNNGV. This CDR3 contains 16 residues. The CDR3 DNA sequence: TGTGCCAGCAGTTCCCGGTCTGGGATCGGTGGGGAGACCCTGTACTTC. Protein product: CASSSRSGIGGETLYF.

This chain connects TRBV7-9 to TRBJ1-2, with 10 positions matching TRBD1. CDR1 is SEHNR, CDR2 FQNEAQ, per germline (reference sequence). After removal of 5 bases from V and 3 bases from J, the junction contained 3 bases not matched to a gene. The CDR3 is 14 residues long. In DNA form, the CDR3 reads TGTGCCAGCAGCCGGGACAGGGGATACTATGGCTACACCTTC. It specifies CASSRDRGYYGYTF.

The rearrangement uses TRBV30 and TRBJ2-7; TRBD1 matches at 11 bases. Germline CDR1 is GTSNPN and CDR2 is SVGIG (reference sequence). Trimming removed 7 bases from V and 3 bases from J; junction bases left unmatched: 5. The CDR3 spans 13 residues. The DNA for the CDR3 is TGTGCCTACAGGACAGGGGGCAACTACGAGCAGTACTTC. Protein: CAYRTGGNYEQYF.

This clonotype was found a few times. The genes are TRBV28 and TRBJ2-1, with D possibly matching TRBD1 (6 bases). CDR1 is MDHEN and CDR2 is SYDVKM in the germline V gene. V lost 6 bases and J 1 base, leaving 16 bases between the germline ends. The CDR3 sequence is 16 residues long. CDR3 bases: TGTGCCAGCAGGGGCCTTACAGGGAGTTCCTACAATGAGCAGTTCTTC. Its translation is CASRGLTGSSYNEQFF.

This clonotype was seen more than once but under ten times. The chain is built from TRBV12-3 or TRBV12-4 and TRBJ1-2; the match to TRBD1 covers 10 bases. The CDR3 is 15 residues long. V was clipped by 8 bases and J by 0 bases; unmatched bases: 6. The CDR3 is CASWGQGKANYGYTF. The CDR3 DNA reads TGTGCCAGCTGGGGACAGGGGAAAGCTAACTATGGCTACACCTTC.

This clonotype was counted many times. CDR3 sequence reads: CASTGPSNYGYTF. In DNA form, the CDR3 reads TGTGCCAGCACGGGACCCTCTAACTATGGCTACACCTTC. The rearrangement joins TRBV25-1 to TRBJ1-2; tentative D call: TRBD1 (5 bases). Trimming removed 7 bases at V and 0 bases at J, with 9 bases between. Germline assignment: CDR1 MGHDK and CDR2 SYGVNS. This CDR3 comprises 13 residues.

This clonotype has more than one count but fewer than ten. The V call is TRBV5-5, the J call TRBJ2-7; 10 bases are shared with TRBD1. The germline CDR1 and CDR2 sequences are SGHKS and YYEKEE (reference sequence). Germline trimming cut 4 bases from V and 3 bases from J; bases unmatched to any gene: 16. The CDR3 is 18 amino acids. The CDR3 region has the DNA TGTGCCAGCAGCCTTAGCGTTGAGGGACAGGGGTCTCGCTACGAGCAGTACTTC. The encoded protein is CASSLSVEGQGSRYEQYF.

The rearrangement uses TRBV10-3 and TRBJ1-1; 7 bases match TRBD1. From germline, CDR1 is ENHRY and CDR2 SYGVKD. Unmatched junction bases numbered 5, after V lost 8 bases and J lost 2 bases. This CDR3 spans 13 amino acids. CDR3 nucleotides: TGTGCCATCGGGGGGACAGATAACACTGAAGCTTTCTTT. Protein: CAIGGTDNTEAFF.

This clonotype was detected only a few times. J is TRBJ2-7 and V is TRBV7-2, with D perhaps being TRBD1 or TRBD2 (5 bases each). The germline CDR1 and CDR2 sequences are SGHTA and FQGNSA. CDR3 length: 14 residues. V lost 8 bases, J lost 4 bases, and 18 bases lay in between. The CDR3 DNA sequence: TGTGCCAGCCTCTCGGGACCCTCACAGTACGAGCAGTACTTC. Amino acid sequence: CASLSGPSQYEQYF.

Comments on this clonotype: One base away lies a much larger clone, so this may be a sequencing read error. This chain uses TRBV12-3 or TRBV12-4 with TRBJ2-3; maybe TRBD2 (6 bases). V was pared by 11 bases and J by 2 bases, with 17 bases between. The CDR3 has 14 residues. In DNA, the CDR3 is TGTGCCCTTAGTCGCGCTAGCGACACAGATACGCAGTATTTT. Translating it yields CALSRASDTDTQYF.

This chain connects TRBV9 to TRBJ2-1, with 12 positions matching TRBD2. Trimming removed 3 bases from V and 14 bases from J; junction bases left unmatched: 12. CDR1 is SGDLS and CDR2 is YYNGEE in the germline V gene. This CDR3 is 15 amino acids long. The CDR3 is CASSASGGAIESEFF. In DNA, the CDR3 is TGTGCCAGCAGCGCTAGCGGGGGGGCAATAGAGTCGGAGTTCTTC.

This clonotype was recorded at least ten times. This rearrangement joins TRBV20-1 to TRBJ2-5; weak D call: TRBD1 (6 bases). The germline V and J ends were trimmed by 7 bases and 6 bases, with 18 bases remaining between them. Germline V gene sequence: CDR1 DFQATT, CDR2 SNEGSKA (reference sequence). This CDR3 spans 13 amino acids. Written as DNA, the CDR3 is TGCAGTGTGGGGGCGGCCGTTGGGCAGACCCAGTACTTC. Amino acids: CSVGAAVGQTQYF.

V is TRBV5-6 and J is TRBJ1-2, with 8 bases matching TRBD1. Germline CDR1 is SGHDT and CDR2 is YYEEEE. With V trimmed by 1 base and J by 6 bases, 14 bases remained unmatched. The CDR3 is made up of 17 amino acids. CDR3 sequence: CASSLTINLDRADGYTF. Here the CDR3 DNA reads TGTGCCAGCAGCTTGACCATCAACTTGGACAGGGCCGATGGCTACACCTTC.

V is TRBV29-1 and J is TRBJ2-3; TRBD1 aligns across 12 bases. The J segment lost 4 bases and the V segment lost 6 bases, leaving 5 bases of the junction unmatched. The germline V gene encodes CDR1 SQVTM and CDR2 ANQGSEA. This CDR3 has 14 amino acids. In nucleotides, the CDR3 is TGCAGCGTGAGGGGACAGGGGGCATCAGATACGCAGTATTTT. It yields the protein CSVRGQGASDTQYF.